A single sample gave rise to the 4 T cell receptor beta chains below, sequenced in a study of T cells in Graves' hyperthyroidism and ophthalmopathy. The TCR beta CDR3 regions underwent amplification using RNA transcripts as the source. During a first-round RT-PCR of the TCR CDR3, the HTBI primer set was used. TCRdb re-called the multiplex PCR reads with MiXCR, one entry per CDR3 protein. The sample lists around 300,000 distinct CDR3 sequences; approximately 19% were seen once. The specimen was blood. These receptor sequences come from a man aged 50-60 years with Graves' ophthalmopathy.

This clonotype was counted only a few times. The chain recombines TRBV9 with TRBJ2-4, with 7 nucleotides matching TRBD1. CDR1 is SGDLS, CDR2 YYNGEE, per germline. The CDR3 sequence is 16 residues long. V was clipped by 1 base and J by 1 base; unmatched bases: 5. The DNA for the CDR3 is TGTGCCAGCAGCGTAAGCGAGGGGGCGGCCAAAAACATTCAGTACTTC. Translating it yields CASSVSEGAAKNIQYF. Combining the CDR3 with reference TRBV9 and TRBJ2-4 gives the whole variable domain DSGVTQTPKHLITATGQRVTLRCSPRSGDLSVYWYQQSLDQGLQFLIQYYNGEERAKGNILERFSAQQFPDLHSELNLSSLELGDSALYFCASSVSEGAAKNIQYFGAGTRLSVL.

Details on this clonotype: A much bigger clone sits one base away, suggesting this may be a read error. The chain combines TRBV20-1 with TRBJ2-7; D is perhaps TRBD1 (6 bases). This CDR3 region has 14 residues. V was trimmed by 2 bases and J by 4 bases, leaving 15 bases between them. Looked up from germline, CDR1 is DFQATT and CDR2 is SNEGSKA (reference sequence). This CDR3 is CSARPHRVWYEQYF. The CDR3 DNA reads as TGCAGTGCTAGACCACACAGGGTTTGGTACGAGCAGTACTTC.

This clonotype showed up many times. CDR3 DNA: TGCAGTGCTAGAGATCCTCGGAGGGGAGGGGAAGGAAACACCATATATTTT. Protein sequence: CSARDPRRGGEGNTIYF. The chain has TRBV20-1 and TRBJ1-3; D is possibly TRBD1 (5 bases). CDR1 DFQATT and CDR2 SNEGSKA come from the germline V gene (reference sequence). The CDR3 is made up of 17 amino acids. V was cut by 0 bases and J by 4 bases, with 19 bases left in between.

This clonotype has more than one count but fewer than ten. The DNA for the CDR3 is TGTGCCAGCAGCCCCGGGGGACTAGCCGGCTCCTACAATGAGCAGTTCTTC. Amino acids: CASSPGGLAGSYNEQFF. This chain joins TRBV7-9 and TRBJ2-1, with 9 bases lining up with TRBD2. Germline assignment: CDR1 SEHNR and CDR2 FQNEAQ (reference sequence). This CDR3 is built from 17 residues. J was trimmed by 0 bases and V by 5 bases; bases with no gene match: 8.